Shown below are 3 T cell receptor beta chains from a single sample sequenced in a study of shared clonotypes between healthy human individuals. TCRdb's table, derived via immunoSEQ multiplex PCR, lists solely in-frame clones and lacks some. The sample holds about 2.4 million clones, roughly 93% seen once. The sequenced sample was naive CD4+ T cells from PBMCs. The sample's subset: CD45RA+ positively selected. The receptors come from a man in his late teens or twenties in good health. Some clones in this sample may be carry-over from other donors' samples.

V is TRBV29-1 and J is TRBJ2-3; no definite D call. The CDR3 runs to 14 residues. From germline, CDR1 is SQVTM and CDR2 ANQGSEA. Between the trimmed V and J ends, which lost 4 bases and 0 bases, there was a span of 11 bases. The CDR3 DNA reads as TGCAGCGTTGCGGCCCCACCGAGCACAGATACGCAGTATTTT. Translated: CSVAAPPSTDTQYF.

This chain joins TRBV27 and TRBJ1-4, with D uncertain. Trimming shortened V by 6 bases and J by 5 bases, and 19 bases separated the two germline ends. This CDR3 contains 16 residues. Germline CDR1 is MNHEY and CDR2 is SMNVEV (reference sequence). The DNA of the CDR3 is TGTGCCAGCAGCCGCTCGAGGGTGGGCGGGAATGAAAAACTGTTTTTT. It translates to CASSRSRVGGNEKLFF.

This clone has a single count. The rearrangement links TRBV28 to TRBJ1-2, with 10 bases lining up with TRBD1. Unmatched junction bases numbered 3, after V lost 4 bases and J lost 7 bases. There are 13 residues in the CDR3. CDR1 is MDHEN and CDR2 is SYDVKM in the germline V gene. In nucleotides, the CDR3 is TGTGCCAGCAGTTCGACAGGGGGCCTTGGCTACACCTTC. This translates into CASSSTGGLGYTF.